Included here is one T cell receptor beta chain sequence, with context. Its target is unknown. cDNA synthesis used the whole RNA isolate, giving expressed TCRB sequences. Sequencing used immunoSEQ multiplex PCR; TCRdb keeps in-frame clones, though not all of them. The sample consists of roughly 170,000 clones, about an eighth of them appearing once. The data stem from a study of beta chain features in type 1 diabetes. Study at large: Sorted cell examination encompassed 85 million to 130 million cells across all samples.

Whole-study results and caveats: TCRB CDR3 length was moderately but significantly reduced in all four CD4+ subsets of Type 1 diabetes patients.

Specimen: central memory CD4+ T cells from blood. This clonotype originated in a young woman in good health.

The CDR3 loop is CAISPRESMLEAFF. Here the CDR3 DNA reads TGTGCCATCAGTCCTCGCGAGAGCATGTTAGAAGCTTTCTTT. This chain uses TRBV10-3 with TRBJ1-1; D gene uncertain. Trimming pared 5 bases from V and 8 bases from J, leaving 18 bases between. The CDR3 loop spans 14 amino acids. CDR1 is ENHRY, CDR2 SYGVKD, per germline.